The clone carrying this T cell receptor beta chain was counted only a few times. What it recognizes is unknown. These data come from a study of vaccination and CD4 T cells after COVID-19. Study summary: The peptides that stimulated the cells were overlapping spike peptides from SARS-CoV-2, HCoV-NL63, HCoV-OC43 and HCoV-229E.

V was clipped by 2 bases and J by 4 bases, with 14 bases between them. CDR3 length equals 15 residues. In germline, CDR1 is SGHTA, CDR2 FQGTGA. The Oncomine TCR Beta short-read assay generated sequence data from the DNA of cultured CD4+ T cells. TCRdb passed the PCR reads through MiXCR, listing each CDR3 protein once. Among over 10,000 distinct CDR3 sequences listed, about 25% were seen once. Described treatment: roughly ten-day PBMC culture with coronavirus spike peptide pools or control peptides (ViraFEST assay). The clonotype was recovered from a human donor who received a COVID-19 vaccine. The sample in question was CD4+ T cells from blood, cultured in vitro, obtained before SARS-CoV-2 vaccination. The V gene is TRBV7-3, the J gene TRBJ1-2, with D possibly being TRBD1 (6 bases). The chain's CDR3 is CASSLGPGETYGYTF. Here the CDR3 DNA reads TGTGCCAGCAGCTTAGGGCCAGGGGAGACCTATGGCTACACCTTC.